The 8 T cell receptor beta chains given below trace back to one sample, sequenced in a study of blood T cell repertoires in COVID-19. Clones were read by immunoSEQ multiplex PCR, and TCRdb kept only the in-frame ones, dropping some. The sample holds about 47,000 clones, 75% to 95% seen once. The sequenced sample consisted of peripheral blood. Receptors were obtained from a man aged 70 or older with active COVID-19.

V gene TRBV28 combines with J gene TRBJ2-5, with D perhaps matching TRBD1 (6 bases). The V gene lost 2 bases and the J gene lost 5 bases, with 9 bases spanning the gap. This CDR3 spans 13 amino acids. Germline CDR1 MDHEN, CDR2 SYDVKM. Here the CDR3 DNA reads TGTGCCAGCAGTTTAGTCAGGGGCGAGACCCAGTACTTC. It is translated as CASSLVRGETQYF.

The table lists this clone with a count of one. This chain joins TRBV6-5 and TRBJ2-7; a possible D gene is TRBD1 (5 bases). The germline V gene encodes CDR1 MNHEY and CDR2 SVGAGI. This CDR3 has 13 amino acids. V lost 6 bases and J lost 3, with 12 bases in between. The CDR3 region is CASSPSQGYEQYF. DNA for the CDR3: TGTGCCAGCAGCCCCTCCCAGGGCTACGAGCAGTACTTC.

V is TRBV5-4 and J is TRBJ2-3, with 11 nucleotides matching TRBD2. With 4 bases clipped from V and 3 bases from J, the junction kept 7 bases outside the gene matches. The CDR3 consists of 16 residues. The germline CDR1 and CDR2 sequences are SGHNT and YYREEE (reference sequence). The CDR3 DNA is TGTGCCAGCAGCCCCGTCTCTAGCGGGGGGACAGATACGCAGTATTTT. It specifies CASSPVSSGGTDTQYF.

This chain links TRBV4-3 with TRBJ2-7, with TRBD2 matching over 8 bases. The ends lost 0 bases at V and 10 bases at J; junction bases unmatched: 5. CDR1 is LGHNA, CDR2 YSLEER, per germline. This CDR3 region has 13 residues. CDR3 residues: CASSQDPGLDQYF. CDR3 coding DNA: TGCGCCAGCAGCCAAGATCCGGGACTAGACCAGTACTTC.

The rearrangement uses TRBV7-2 and TRBJ1-1; D uncertain. This CDR3 comprises 16 residues. V lost 1 base to trimming and J lost 1 base, with 13 bases between them. CDR1 and CDR2 (germline): SGHTA, FQGNSA. Written as DNA, the CDR3 is TGTGCCAGCAGCTTAGTATCGACACAGCCGAACACTGAAGCTTTCTTT. Translated: CASSLVSTQPNTEAFF.

The CDR3 loop is CASSPRTGGIDEQFF. The CDR3 DNA reads TGTGCCAGCTCACCACGGACAGGGGGGATCGATGAGCAGTTCTTC. The gene calls are TRBV18 and TRBJ2-1; 10 nucleotides line up with TRBD1. The CDR3 covers 15 residues. The V gene's germline CDR1 is KGHSH and CDR2 LQKENI. J gave up 8 bases and V 1 base, and 5 bases lay outside the gene matches.

V is TRBV7-4 and J is TRBJ1-5; D call uncertain. The V gene lost 4 bases and the J gene lost 6 bases, with 7 bases spanning the gap. This CDR3 has 12 amino acids. The V gene's germline CDR1 is SGHVT and CDR2 SQSDAQ. The CDR3, as DNA: TGTGCCAGCAGCTCTAACGGTCAGCCCCAGCATTTT. Its translation: CASSSNGQPQHF. Full variable domain (remainder filled in from reference TRBV7-4 and TRBJ1-5): GAGVSQSPRYKVAKRGRDVALRCDSISGHVTLYWYRQTLGQGSEVLTYSQSDAQRDKSGRPSGRFSAERPERSVSTLKIQRTEQGDSAVYLCASSSNGQPQHFGDGTRLSIL.

The chain employs TRBV27 and TRBJ2-1, with D possibly TRBD2 on 5 matching bases. The length of the CDR3 is 15 residues. Per germline, CDR1 MNHEY and CDR2 SMNVEV (reference sequence). V shed 2 bases and J shed 0 bases, with 8 bases lying between them. The CDR3 here is CASSLAGISYNEQFF. CDR3 nucleotides: TGTGCCAGCAGTTTAGCGGGTATCTCCTACAATGAGCAGTTCTTC.